This T cell receptor beta chain comes out of a study of T cell responses to AZD1222 COVID-19 vaccine. Assay used: immunoSEQ multiplex PCR; TCRdb lists only in-frame clones, some missing. The sample includes 120,000 to 150,000 clones, more than 70% of them seen just once. The sample in question was peripheral blood, obtained 28 days after the second AZD1222 dose. This TCR came from an adult who received the AZD1222 COVID-19 vaccine.

CDR3 nucleotides: TGCGCCAGCAGTCGACTAGCGGCAGAGACCCAGTACTTC. This sequence encodes CASSRLAAETQYF. J is TRBJ2-5 and V is TRBV10-2; TRBD2 aligns across 9 bases. The J segment lost 4 bases and the V segment lost 5 bases, leaving 2 bases of the junction unmatched. Per the germline V gene, CDR1 is WSHSY and CDR2 is SAAADI. The CDR3 spans 13 residues.